Following are 12 T cell receptor beta chains from one sample sequenced in a study of blood T cell repertoires in COVID-19. Data came from immunoSEQ multiplex PCR; TCRdb stores just in-frame clones and leaves some out. This table holds more than 85,000 clones, roughly 84% found once. The material sequenced was peripheral blood. All receptors derive from a man in his sixties with acute or convalescent COVID-19.

The J gene is TRBJ2-7, the V gene TRBV2, with TRBD1 matching 7 bases. The CDR3 is made up of 15 amino acids. After removal of 5 bases from V and 4 bases from J, the junction contained 11 bases not matched to a gene. Germline CDR1 is SNHLY and CDR2 is FYNNEI. CDR3 protein: CASSPREGARYEQYV. CDR3 bases: TGTGCCAGCAGTCCCCGAGAGGGGGCAAGGTACGAGCAGTACGTC.

This chain uses TRBV11-3 with TRBJ1-1; D perhaps matches TRBD1 (6 bases). Per germline, CDR1 SGHNT and CDR2 YENEEA. The CDR3 sequence is 11 residues long. Trimming pared 5 bases from V and 7 bases from J, leaving 8 bases between. The DNA for the CDR3 is TGTGCCAGCAGCAAAGGGGGTGAAGCTTTCTTT. This sequence encodes CASSKGGEAFF.

The CDR3 reads CASSLGDRGRADTQYF. CDR3 bases: TGCGCCAGCAGCTTGGGGGACAGGGGGCGTGCAGATACGCAGTATTTT. The gene calls are TRBV5-1 and TRBJ2-3; 12 bases are shared with TRBD1. Trimming at V came to 0 bases and at J to 4 bases, leaving 3 bases not matched to a gene. Germline V gives CDR1 SGHRS, CDR2 YFSETQ. This CDR3 region has 16 residues. Filled out from reference TRBV5-1 and TRBJ2-3, the complete variable domain reads KAGVTQTPRYLIKTRGQQVTLSCSPISGHRSVSWYQQTPGQGLQFLFEYFSETQRNKGNFPGRFSGRQFSNSRSEMNVSTLELGDSALYLCASSLGDRGRADTQYFGPGTRLTVL.

With regard to this clone: At one end the junction does not follow the germline gene, possibly because of a read error. The genes are TRBV7-7 and TRBJ2-5, with 8 bases matching TRBD2. This CDR3 comprises 15 residues. Germline loops: CDR1 SSHAT, CDR2 FNYEAQ (reference sequence). In DNA, the CDR3 is TGTGCTAGCAGCCCCGCCCGGGGGGGCGGAGAGACCCAGTACTTC. Its translation is CASSPARGGGETQYF.

J is TRBJ2-4 and V is TRBV10-3; 8 bases match TRBD1. Germline CDR1 and CDR2: ENHRY and SYGVKD. The CDR3 is 16 residues long. V lost 4 bases and J lost 0; bases outside the gene matches: 5. The CDR3 reads CAISGTGGLAKNIQYF. The CDR3 bases are TGTGCCATCAGTGGTACAGGGGGTCTAGCCAAAAACATTCAGTACTTC.

This clone was observed a handful of times. V usage is TRBV19 and J usage is TRBJ1-1; 11 nucleotides line up with TRBD1. Germline V gives CDR1 LNHDA, CDR2 SQIVND (reference sequence). The V gene end was trimmed by 3 bases and the J gene end by 4 bases; junction bases not matched to a gene: 4. The length of the CDR3 is 15 residues. CDR3 in DNA: TGTGCCAGTAGTATGGGGGACAGGGGGTCCACTGAAGCTTTCTTT. This encodes CASSMGDRGSTEAFF.

The V and J genes are TRBV12-3 or TRBV12-4 and TRBJ1-3; 7 bases align to TRBD1. This CDR3 has 13 residues. V lost 7 bases and J lost 4; bases outside the gene matches: 4. The CDR3 sequence: CASKYRGGNTIYF. The CDR3 DNA reads TGTGCCAGCAAATACAGGGGAGGAAACACCATATATTTT.

The chain has TRBV11-2 and TRBJ1-1; 7 bases agree with TRBD1. CDR1 and CDR2 (germline): SGHAT, FQNNGV. CDR3 size: 14 residues. Trimming cost V 4 bases and J 9 bases; bases outside gene matches: 11. The CDR3 coding sequence is TGTGCCAGCAGCTCCGGGTCCTGGGACAGCAAAGCTTTCTTT. Protein: CASSSGSWDSKAFF.

The chain employs TRBV7-9 and TRBJ2-7, with 11 bases lining up with TRBD2. V was clipped by 6 bases and J by 3 bases; unmatched bases: 4. CDR3 length: 14 amino acids. CDR1 is SEHNR, CDR2 FQNEAQ, per germline (reference sequence). In nucleotides, the CDR3 is TGTGCCAGCAGGGAACTAGCGGGGGACTACGAGCAGTACTTC. Its translation is CASRELAGDYEQYF.

This chain uses TRBV28 with TRBJ1-2; 10 positions agree with TRBD1. The CDR3 loop spans 14 amino acids. The junction had 3 bases not matched to a gene; V was cut back by 2 bases and J by 6 bases. Germline V lookup: CDR1 MDHEN, CDR2 SYDVKM. CDR3 region: CASSLDRGQDGYTF. CDR3 nucleotides: TGTGCCAGCAGTTTAGACAGGGGGCAGGATGGCTACACCTTC.

The V call is TRBV4-2, the J call TRBJ1-5, with D maybe TRBD1 (6 bases). Germline values: CDR1 LGHNA, CDR2 YNFKEQ. The V gene lost 5 bases and the J gene lost 6 bases, with 17 bases spanning the gap. This CDR3 region has 15 residues. Here the CDR3 reads CASSSGGGRGQPQHF. The DNA of the CDR3 is TGTGCCAGCAGCTCGGGAGGGGGTCGGGGTCAGCCCCAGCATTTT.

The rearrangement joins TRBV18 to TRBJ1-5; 8 bases fit TRBD1. The CDR3 extends over 16 amino acids. After removal of 4 bases from V and 0 bases from J, the junction contained 5 bases not matched to a gene. Germline CDR1 is KGHSH and CDR2 is LQKENI. In DNA form, the CDR3 reads TGTGCCAGCTCACAAGACAGGGGAGTTAGCAATCAGCCCCAGCATTTT. Protein: CASSQDRGVSNQPQHF.